These 28 T cell receptor beta chains came from one sample sequenced in a study of CD8+CD57+ T cells in acquired aplastic anemia. All sequencing subjects had displayed CD8+CD57+ cell expansion on flow cytometry. Using genomic DNA as the template, TCR beta VDJ and CDR3 profiling was carried out. Each CDR3 protein is one row after TCRdb ran MiXCR on the reads. The sample comprises 200,000 or so distinct CDR3 sequences, 65% of which are singletons, and about 60% rests with the top ten. Sequenced sample: sorted CD4+, CD8+, or CD8+CD57+ T cells (not recorded which) from PBMCs. All receptors derive from a human donor with aplastic anemia.

This chain uses TRBV19 with TRBJ1-5; perhaps TRBD1 as D (5 bases). The germline gives CDR1 LNHDA, CDR2 SQIVND (reference sequence). V was shortened by 4 bases and J by 5 bases, with 18 bases between the two germline ends. This CDR3 region has 16 residues. The CDR3 DNA is TGTGCCAGTAGTACCTGGGGAGACAGAATCGATCAGCCCCAGCATTTT. Protein: CASSTWGDRIDQPQHF.

V usage is TRBV20-1 and J usage is TRBJ1-2; maybe TRBD1 (6 bases). Trimming cost V 6 bases and J 2 bases, with 19 bases left between them. Germline-derived CDR1 and CDR2 are DFQATT and SNEGSKA (reference sequence). The CDR3 spans 15 residues. CDR3 sequence (DNA): TGCAGTGCCAAAAAAGGGTTGACAGGAAACTATGGCTACACCTTC. As protein: CSAKKGLTGNYGYTF.

The chain uses TRBV25-1 and TRBJ2-6; tentative D call: TRBD2 (5 bases). CDR1 is MGHDK, CDR2 SYGVNS, per germline. V lost 1 base and J 3 bases, leaving 19 bases between the germline ends. The CDR3 sequence is 19 residues long. CDR3 DNA: TGTGCCAGCAGTGAATGGGGATTGAGGGCCTTTGGTGGGGCCAACGTCCTGACTTTC. Protein product: CASSEWGLRAFGGANVLTF.

The chain has TRBV6-6 and TRBJ2-7; 7 bases line up with TRBD1. Looked up from germline, CDR1 is MNHNY and CDR2 is SVGAGI (reference sequence). The CDR3 runs to 14 residues. J was trimmed by 6 bases and V by 3 bases; bases with no gene match: 8. This CDR3 is CASSYRTGTGEQYF. The CDR3 DNA sequence: TGTGCCAGCAGTTATCGGACAGGTACTGGCGAGCAGTACTTC.

In DNA form, the CDR3 reads TGTGCCATCTGGGGTAGCGGGTACAATGAGCAGTTCTTC. It encodes CAIWGSGYNEQFF. This chain uses TRBV10-3 with TRBJ2-1, with TRBD2 matching 7 bases. CDR3 length: 13 amino acids. After removal of 8 bases from V and 4 bases from J, the junction contained 5 bases not matched to a gene. Germline V lookup: CDR1 ENHRY, CDR2 SYGVKD.

The rearrangement links TRBV19 to TRBJ2-5; tentatively, D is TRBD2 (6 bases). CDR1 is LNHDA, CDR2 SQIVND, per germline (reference sequence). V was trimmed by 1 base and J by 5 bases, leaving 14 bases between them. The CDR3 has 15 residues. CDR3 nucleotide sequence: TGTGCCAGTAGTATAGGCGGGGTTAGTAGGGAGACCCAGTACTTC. Amino acid sequence: CASSIGGVSRETQYF.

This clonotype was found a few times. The CDR3 here is CAISRGGRDQETQYF. The CDR3 DNA follows: TGTGCCATCAGCCGGGGAGGGCGGGACCAAGAGACCCAGTACTTC. The chain employs TRBV10-3 and TRBJ2-5, with 7 bases lining up with TRBD2. Trimming at V came to 6 bases and at J to 0 bases, leaving 7 bases not matched to a gene. The CDR3 covers 15 residues. From germline, CDR1 is ENHRY and CDR2 SYGVKD.

This sequence joins TRBV7-6 and TRBJ2-3; 12 bases line up with TRBD2. The V and J ends lost 4 bases and 2 bases, in that order; junction bases with no gene match: 7. This CDR3 spans 17 amino acids. Germline-derived CDR1 and CDR2 are SGHVS and FNYEAQ. The CDR3 DNA is TGTGCCAGCAGCTGGCTCGGACTAGCGGGGAACACAGATACGCAGTATTTT. Encoded protein: CASSWLGLAGNTDTQYF.

The chain uses TRBV7-9 and TRBJ2-7; TRBD1 matches at 8 bases. The CDR3 extends over 14 amino acids. Germline trimming cut 4 bases from V and 5 bases from J; bases unmatched to any gene: 7. The germline gives CDR1 SEHNR, CDR2 FQNEAQ (reference sequence). The CDR3 is CASSCGTGVDEQYF. The DNA of the CDR3 is TGTGCCAGCAGCTGCGGGACAGGAGTCGACGAGCAGTACTTC. Combining the CDR3 with reference TRBV7-9 and TRBJ2-7 gives the whole variable domain DTGVSQNPRHKITKRGQNVTFRCDPISEHNRLYWYRQTLGQGPEFLTYFQNEAQLEKSRLLSDRFSAERPKGSFSTLEIQRTEQGDSAMYLCASSCGTGVDEQYFGPGTRLTVT.

The chain joins TRBV7-2 to TRBJ2-5; D perhaps matches TRBD1 (6 bases). The ends were cut back, 4 bases at V and 1 base at J, with 10 bases in the middle. Per the germline V gene, CDR1 is SGHTA and CDR2 is FQGNSA. This CDR3 is built from 14 residues. The CDR3: CASSSLDSQETQYF. The CDR3 nucleotides are TGTGCCAGCAGCTCGTTGGACAGCCAAGAGACCCAGTACTTC. The full variable domain, in which reference TRBV7-2 and TRBJ2-5 provide the parts outside the CDR3, is GAGVSQSPSNKVTEKGKDVELRCDPISGHTALYWYRQSLGQGLEFLIYFQGNSAPDKSGLPSDRFSAERTGGSVSTLTIQRTQQEDSAVYLCASSSLDSQETQYFGPGTRLLVL.

J is TRBJ1-1 and V is TRBV2; D call uncertain. Germline loops: CDR1 SNHLY, CDR2 FYNNEI. The CDR3 covers 15 residues. Trimming left V 3 bases short and J 3 bases short, with 14 bases between. The CDR3 here is CASSDRGAAYTEAFF. In DNA form, the CDR3 reads TGTGCCAGCAGTGATAGAGGTGCCGCCTACACTGAAGCTTTCTTT. The variable domain in full, completed from reference TRBV2 and TRBJ1-1, reads EPEVTQTPSHQVTQMGQEVILRCVPISNHLYFYWYRQILGQKVEFLVSFYNNEISEKSEIFDDQFSVERPDGSNFTLKIRSTKLEDSAMYFCASSDRGAAYTEAFFGQGTRLTVV.

The chain uses TRBV7-8 and TRBJ1-1; a possible D gene is TRBD1 (6 bases). The V end lost 4 bases, the J end lost 1 base, and 13 bases lay between the germline ends. The CDR3 length is 15 residues. The germline CDR1 and CDR2 sequences are SGHVS and FQNEAQ. The CDR3 reads CASSWSTGTNTEAFF. The CDR3 bases are TGTGCCAGCAGCTGGTCAACAGGGACGAACACTGAAGCTTTCTTT.

This clonotype was observed a few times. V gene TRBV15 combines with J gene TRBJ2-5; 7 bases map to TRBD1. J was trimmed by 1 base and V by 5 bases; bases with no gene match: 4. CDR1 and CDR2 from the germline V gene are LNHNV and YYDKDF (reference sequence). This CDR3 has 14 amino acids. CDR3 DNA sequence: TGTGCCACCAGCGTCCGGGACAGCCAAGAGACCCAGTACTTC. It translates to CATSVRDSQETQYF.

This sequence joins TRBV7-9 and TRBJ1-2, with D uncertain. The germline V gene has CDR1 SEHNR and CDR2 FQNEAQ (reference sequence). This CDR3 spans 13 amino acids. Trimming left V 5 bases short and J 8 bases short, with 15 bases between. CDR3 in DNA: TGTGCCAGCAGCCCTGGACTGAACGGGGGCTACACCTTC. Translated, it gives CASSPGLNGGYTF. Complete variable domain (other parts from reference TRBV7-9 and TRBJ1-2): DTGVSQNPRHKITKRGQNVTFRCDPISEHNRLYWYRQTLGQGPEFLTYFQNEAQLEKSRLLSDRFSAERPKGSFSTLEIQRTEQGDSAMYLCASSPGLNGGYTFGSGTRLTVV.

A few counts support this clonotype. The gene calls are TRBV10-3 and TRBJ2-6; 10 nucleotides match TRBD2. The CDR3 consists of 16 residues. The germline V gene encodes CDR1 ENHRY and CDR2 SYGVKD. Unmatched junction bases numbered 11, after V lost 11 bases and J lost 4 bases. The DNA of the CDR3 is TGTGCCTCCTCTGGCCTAGCGGGAGTGGGGGCCAACGTCCTGACTTTC. It encodes CASSGLAGVGANVLTF.

This clonotype was seen a single time. The gene calls are TRBV7-8 and TRBJ2-7; 10 bases are a match to TRBD1. The CDR3 totals 16 residues. From germline, CDR1 is SGHVS and CDR2 FQNEAQ. The ends lost 5 bases at V and 5 bases at J; junction bases unmatched: 12. CDR3 protein: CASSLNTPGQGHEQYF. In DNA form, the CDR3 reads TGTGCCAGCAGCCTCAATACTCCGGGACAGGGGCACGAGCAGTACTTC.

V gene TRBV6-5 combines with J gene TRBJ1-1; D may be TRBD1 (6 bases). Trimming removed 5 bases from V and 1 base from J, with 20 bases in between. CDR1 is MNHEY and CDR2 is SVGAGI in the germline V gene. CDR3 length equals 17 residues. The CDR3 bases are TGTGCCAGCAGTGCCCGGGGGCCAAGTTCCACGAACACTGAAGCTTTCTTT. As protein: CASSARGPSSTNTEAFF.

The chain has TRBV7-9 and TRBJ2-7; TRBD1 might be the D (5 bases). Trimming cost V 3 bases and J 2 bases, with 17 bases left between them. CDR1 is SEHNR, CDR2 FQNEAQ, per germline (reference sequence). This CDR3 comprises 16 residues. The CDR3 region has the DNA TGTGCCAGCAGCTTCCTATCGACAGTTACAACCTACGAGCAGTACTTC. Its protein product is CASSFLSTVTTYEQYF.

This clonotype came up once. The chain combines TRBV2 with TRBJ2-5, with D possibly TRBD1 on 5 matching bases. Germline CDR1 SNHLY, CDR2 FYNNEI. Trimming left V 3 bases short and J 5 bases short, with 19 bases between. The CDR3 extends over 16 amino acids. The CDR3: CASSEGWQGGQETQYF. The CDR3 nucleotides are TGTGCCAGCAGTGAGGGGTGGCAGGGTGGGCAGGAGACCCAGTACTTC.

This clonotype occurred a few times. The chain joins TRBV19 to TRBJ2-1; D not resolved. Germline V CDR1 and CDR2: LNHDA, SQIVND (reference sequence). Deletions cut 5 bases from V and 9 bases from J, with 8 bases between. The CDR3 runs 11 residues. The CDR3: CASSALVEQFF. For the CDR3, the DNA is TGTGCCAGTAGTGCCCTGGTTGAGCAGTTCTTC. Drawing the rest from reference TRBV19 and TRBJ2-1, the complete variable domain is DGGITQSPKYLFRKEGQNVTLSCEQNLNHDAMYWYRQDPGQGLRLIYYSQIVNDFQKGDIAEGYSVSREKKESFPLTVTSAQKNPTAFYLCASSALVEQFFGPGTRLTVL.

The V and J genes are TRBV4-2 and TRBJ2-3; D call uncertain. This CDR3 has 14 amino acids. V dropped 1 base and J dropped 5 bases, with 10 bases sitting between them. CDR1 and CDR2 (germline): LGHNA, YNFKEQ. The DNA of the CDR3 is TGTGCCAGCAGCCAAGCTCTAGAGGTAGATACGCAGTATTTT. This encodes CASSQALEVDTQYF.

V usage is TRBV5-4 and J usage is TRBJ1-1; TRBD1 is a possible D gene (6 bases). Germline V CDR1 and CDR2: SGHNT, YYREEE (reference sequence). The CDR3 covers 13 residues. Trimming cost V 10 bases and J 0 bases, with 13 bases left between them. CDR3 DNA sequence: TGTGCCGCACGACAGGCCATGAACACTGAAGCTTTCTTT. This gives the protein CAARQAMNTEAFF.

This chain links TRBV7-9 with TRBJ1-6; perhaps TRBD1 as D (6 bases). The CDR3 contains 14 residues. Germline V gene data show CDR1 as SEHNR and CDR2 as FQNEAQ (reference sequence). V lost 1 base to trimming and J lost 10 bases, with 11 bases between them. CDR3 nucleotide sequence: TGTGCCAGCAGCTTAGAGGGACATTCCTCACCCCTCCACTTT. It encodes CASSLEGHSSPLHF.

The genes are TRBV20-1 and TRBJ1-2; no clear D gene. Germline CDR1 reads DFQATT; CDR2 reads SNEGSKA (reference sequence). The V and J ends lost 2 bases and 2 bases respectively, with 9 bases between them. This CDR3 spans 13 amino acids. This chain's CDR3 is CSARPFGNYGYTF. In nucleotides, the CDR3 is TGCAGTGCTAGACCATTTGGAAACTATGGCTACACCTTC.

This sequence joins TRBV24-1 and TRBJ2-7; 10 bases are shared with TRBD2. Trimming took 9 bases from V and 6 from J; bases not matched to a gene: 7. The CDR3 is made up of 13 amino acids. Germline V gene data show CDR1 as KGHDR and CDR2 as SFDVKD. The CDR3 DNA reads as TGTGCCACCGCTCAGATAGCGGGAGGCGAGCAGTACTTC. Translated, it gives CATAQIAGGEQYF.

The genes are TRBV10-3 and TRBJ2-1, with 9 bases that match TRBD2. With 9 bases clipped from V and 4 bases from J, the junction kept 4 bases outside the gene matches. The germline CDR1 and CDR2 sequences are ENHRY and SYGVKD. The CDR3 has 13 residues. This CDR3 reads CAISGGTYNEQFF. CDR3 DNA sequence: TGTGCCATTAGCGGGGGAACTTACAATGAGCAGTTCTTC.

Regarding this clonotype: Sequence at one end of the junction differs from germline and may be a read error. The chain recombines TRBV5-1 with TRBJ1-5, with D tentatively TRBD1 (5 bases). The germline V gene encodes CDR1 SGHRS and CDR2 YFSETQ. The CDR3 has 14 residues. CDR3 region: CVSSLGTENQPQHF. The CDR3 DNA sequence: TGCGTCAGCAGCTTGGGGACGGAGAATCAGCCCCAGCATTTT.

The DNA of the CDR3 is TGTGCCAGCAGTCCAGGGGGCCAAAACACTGAAGCTTTCTTT. Its protein is CASSPGGQNTEAFF. The chain combines TRBV12-3 or TRBV12-4 with TRBJ1-1; TRBD1 matches at 8 bases. The junction had 4 bases not matched to a gene; V was cut back by 5 bases and J by 2 bases. This CDR3 is built from 14 residues.